Listed here is a single T cell receptor beta chain. Antigen unknown. The data were obtained in a study of T cell responses to AZD1222 COVID-19 vaccine. With V trimmed by 3 bases and J by 1 base, 8 bases remained unmatched. Germline CDR1 is SEHNR and CDR2 is FQNEAQ (reference sequence). The CDR3 consists of 18 residues. Whole-study results and caveats: Possibly, clonal diversity was underestimated; donors were largely white British and included more females. Recipients of AZD1222 seropositive at baseline numbered only 5 to 7. When two AZD1222 doses had been given, Spike-specific TCR breadth and depth rose.

Measured with immunoSEQ multiplex PCR; TCRdb has only the in-frame clones, and not every one. This table holds 150,000 to 200,000 clones, around 92% found once. This specimen was peripheral blood, taken on day 0 of AZD1222 vaccination. The chain is built from TRBV7-9 and TRBJ2-6; 8 bases are a match to TRBD1. The receptor comes from an adult in good health. The CDR3 sequence is CASSFSRGLASGANVLTF. The DNA for the CDR3 is TGTGCCAGCAGCTTTTCCAGGGGGCTGGCATCTGGGGCCAACGTCCTGACTTTC.